What follows are 31 T cell receptor beta chains derived from one specimen sequenced in a study of cytomegalovirus exposure and HLA in healthy donors. PCR was performed using 60 Vbeta and 13 Jbeta primers. Data came from immunoSEQ multiplex PCR; TCRdb stores just in-frame clones and leaves some out. The repertoire table contains about 130,000 clones. Specimen: PBMCs. The receptors stem from a young man in good health and CMV-seronegative.

This chain uses TRBV10-3 with TRBJ2-7, with TRBD2 matching over 7 bases. The CDR3 has 15 residues. Germline CDR1 ENHRY, CDR2 SYGVKD. V lost 4 bases to trimming and J lost 0 bases; unmatched junction nucleotides: 6. CDR3 residues: CAISVLGTTSYEQYF. In DNA, the CDR3 is TGTGCCATCAGTGTACTCGGGACTACCTCCTACGAGCAGTACTTC.

This chain connects TRBV19 to TRBJ1-5; tentative D call: TRBD1 (5 bases). The length of the CDR3 is 14 residues. Deletions cut 5 bases from V and 3 bases from J, with 11 bases between. Germline V lookup: CDR1 LNHDA, CDR2 SQIVND (reference sequence). The CDR3 region is CASSATVHNQPQHF. Here the CDR3 DNA reads TGTGCCAGTAGTGCGACAGTCCACAATCAGCCCCAGCATTTT.

The chain carries TRBV19 and TRBJ2-7, with no clear D. CDR1 LNHDA and CDR2 SQIVND come from the germline V gene (reference sequence). The CDR3 runs to 14 residues. The V end was cut by 3 bases, the J end by 0 bases, with 9 bases between. CDR3 sequence reads: CASSMQVSSYEQYF. The CDR3 DNA reads as TGTGCCAGTAGTATGCAGGTGAGCTCCTACGAGCAGTACTTC.

This chain connects TRBV5-6 to TRBJ2-7; 10 positions match TRBD2. V trimming: 4 bases; J trimming: 2 bases; junction bases outside the gene matches: 3. Germline V gives CDR1 SGHDT, CDR2 YYEEEE. CDR3 length: 14 residues. In nucleotides, the CDR3 is TGTGCCAGCAGCCGCCTAGCGGGAGCCTACGAGCAGTACTTC. It codes for CASSRLAGAYEQYF.

V gene TRBV5-1 combines with J gene TRBJ2-5; possibly TRBD1 for D (6 bases). Germline V gene data show CDR1 as SGHRS and CDR2 as YFSETQ. CDR3 length equals 14 residues. V gave up 3 bases and J gave up 5 bases, with 14 bases separating them. This chain's CDR3 is CASSSGRGWETQYF. The CDR3 nucleotides are TGCGCCAGCAGCTCCGGCAGGGGATGGGAGACCCAGTACTTC. The whole variable domain, remainder taken from reference TRBV5-1 and TRBJ2-5, is KAGVTQTPRYLIKTRGQQVTLSCSPISGHRSVSWYQQTPGQGLQFLFEYFSETQRNKGNFPGRFSGRQFSNSRSEMNVSTLELGDSALYLCASSSGRGWETQYFGPGTRLLVL.

V is TRBV4-3 and J is TRBJ2-5, with 10 bases matching TRBD1. The CDR3 is made up of 15 amino acids. Germline V gives CDR1 LGHNA, CDR2 YSLEER. The V segment lost 4 bases and the J segment 5 bases; nucleotides outside the gene matches: 7. The CDR3 reads CASSRETGGRETQYF. CDR3 nucleotide sequence: TGCGCCAGCAGCCGGGAGACAGGGGGCCGGGAGACCCAGTACTTC.

In DNA, the CDR3 is TGTGCCAGCAGCTTACAGGGGACAAGACACAATGAGCAGTTCTTC. Translating it yields CASSLQGTRHNEQFF. The gene calls are TRBV6-5 and TRBJ2-1; TRBD1 matches at 7 bases. The trim removed 6 bases at V and 5 bases at J, leaving 10 bases unmatched. This CDR3 comprises 15 residues. Germline lookup yields CDR1 MNHEY and CDR2 SVGAGI.

The chain links TRBV7-2 to TRBJ2-7, with 10 bases lining up with TRBD1. The CDR3 is 16 amino acids. The ends lost 5 bases at V and 5 bases at J; junction bases unmatched: 12. In germline, CDR1 is SGHTA, CDR2 FQGNSA. This chain's CDR3 is CASSRRDRGGIDEQYF. In DNA, the CDR3 is TGTGCCAGCAGCCGACGGGACAGGGGTGGTATCGACGAGCAGTACTTC.

This rearrangement joins TRBV27 to TRBJ1-1; D ambiguous. Trimming shortened V by 8 bases and J by 1 base, and 8 bases separated the two germline ends. CDR1 is MNHEY, CDR2 SMNVEV, per germline (reference sequence). The CDR3 length is 12 residues. CDR3 bases: TGTGCCAGCTCCTCCTCGAACACTGAAGCTTTCTTT. Amino acids: CASSSSNTEAFF.

The chain carries TRBV7-2 and TRBJ2-4, with 7 bases that match TRBD2. V gave up 5 bases and J gave up 3 bases; unmatched junction bases: 4. Germline values: CDR1 SGHTA, CDR2 FQGNSA. The CDR3 runs to 14 residues. The CDR3 region has the DNA TGTGCCAGCAGCGGACTAGGGGTCAAAAACATTCAGTACTTC. Amino acids: CASSGLGVKNIQYF.

The V call is TRBV28, the J call TRBJ2-7; TRBD1 matches 9 bases. The CDR3 contains 15 residues. V dropped 2 bases and J dropped 3; count of bases not matched to a gene: 5. CDR1 is MDHEN, CDR2 SYDVKM, per germline. Written as DNA, the CDR3 is TGTGCCAGCAGTTTACCCGGGACAGGGTACTACGAGCAGTACTTC. Translated: CASSLPGTGYYEQYF.

The J gene is TRBJ2-2, the V gene TRBV4-1; D unclear. CDR1 is MGHRA, CDR2 YSYEKL, per germline. The CDR3 spans 14 residues. Trimming took off 4 bases at V and 4 bases at J, with 10 bases between the two ends. In DNA, the CDR3 is TGCGCCAGCAGCCTGGCGGATTTCACCGGGGAGCTGTTTTTT. Its translation: CASSLADFTGELFF.

This sequence joins TRBV25-1 and TRBJ2-1; 12 bases match TRBD1. CDR1 MGHDK and CDR2 SYGVNS come from the germline V gene. The CDR3 runs to 15 residues. J was trimmed by 10 bases and V by 1 base; bases with no gene match: 5. The CDR3 spells CASSEWGQGAHEQFF. DNA of the CDR3: TGTGCCAGCAGTGAATGGGGACAGGGGGCACACGAGCAGTTCTTC.

V and J are TRBV28 and TRBJ2-7, with 10 bases identical to TRBD2. Germline CDR1 reads MDHEN; CDR2 reads SYDVKM. The CDR3 is 20 residues long. J lost 3 bases, V lost 3 bases, and 20 bases had no gene match. CDR3 protein: CASSFVLVASGRGGGYEQYF. In nucleotides, the CDR3 is TGTGCCAGCAGTTTTGTCCTGGTAGCTAGCGGGAGAGGGGGCGGCTACGAGCAGTACTTC.

The J gene is TRBJ2-5, the V gene TRBV7-2; the match to TRBD2 covers 12 bases. V was clipped by 0 bases and J by 2 bases; unmatched bases: 7. This CDR3 has 18 amino acids. The germline V gene has CDR1 SGHTA and CDR2 FQGNSA. The CDR3 DNA follows: TGTGCCAGCAGCTTAGCGGGGGGACTAGCGGGTTTTCAAGAGACCCAGTACTTC. This gives the protein CASSLAGGLAGFQETQYF.

The chain recombines TRBV7-8 with TRBJ2-2; D perhaps matches TRBD1 (5 bases). The germline gives CDR1 SGHVS, CDR2 FQNEAQ. V was shortened by 5 bases and J by 4 bases, with 14 bases between the two germline ends. The CDR3 loop spans 15 amino acids. The CDR3 here is CASSHWGRVTGELFF. The CDR3 DNA follows: TGTGCCAGCAGCCACTGGGGCAGGGTCACCGGGGAGCTGTTTTTT.

The CDR3: CASSLVTANTEAFF. The DNA for the CDR3 is TGTGCCAGCAGCTTGGTGACAGCGAACACTGAAGCTTTCTTT. The chain carries TRBV13 and TRBJ1-1; possibly TRBD1 for D (5 bases). Germline V gives CDR1 PRHDT, CDR2 FYEKMQ (reference sequence). CDR3 size: 14 residues. The ends were cut back, 3 bases at V and 1 base at J, with 9 bases in the middle.

V and J are TRBV28 and TRBJ1-4; 10 bases align to TRBD1. The junction had 14 bases not matched to a gene; V was cut back by 7 bases and J by 12 bases. The germline V gene encodes CDR1 MDHEN and CDR2 SYDVKM. This CDR3 comprises 15 residues. In DNA form, the CDR3 reads TGTGCCAGCACTCCTTTGGGGACAGGGGTAGTAGAACTGTTTTTT. It is translated as CASTPLGTGVVELFF.

J is TRBJ2-1 and V is TRBV9, with TRBD1 identical over 9 bases. CDR3 length: 15 residues. Germline V CDR1 and CDR2: SGDLS, YYNGEE. The junction had 11 bases not matched to a gene; V was cut back by 4 bases and J by 9 bases. CDR3 amino acids: CASSLPGQGIGEQFF. DNA of the CDR3: TGTGCCAGCAGCCTACCGGGACAGGGTATCGGTGAGCAGTTCTTC.

V and J are TRBV5-1 and TRBJ2-1, with a possible D match to TRBD1 (6 bases). The CDR3 extends over 14 amino acids. Per germline, CDR1 SGHRS and CDR2 YFSETQ. Trimming cost V 0 bases and J 6 bases, with 10 bases left between them. The CDR3 DNA reads as TGCGCCAGCAGCTTGGGAGGGACATCCAATGAGCAGTTCTTC. The encoded protein is CASSLGGTSNEQFF.

The J gene is TRBJ1-5, the V gene TRBV28; TRBD1 matches 7 bases. Germline lookup yields CDR1 MDHEN and CDR2 SYDVKM. Trimming cost V 11 bases and J 6 bases; bases outside gene matches: 7. The CDR3 loop spans 12 amino acids. The CDR3 coding sequence is TGTGCCGGCACGACAGGGCTTCAGCCCCAGCATTTT. Its translation: CAGTTGLQPQHF.

The chain recombines TRBV18 with TRBJ1-3; D gene uncertain. V was pared by 3 bases and J by 4 bases, with 7 bases between. The CDR3 length is 13 residues. Looked up from germline, CDR1 is KGHSH and CDR2 is LQKENI. The CDR3 reads CASSPTQGNTIYF. The DNA of the CDR3 is TGTGCCAGCTCACCCACACAGGGAAACACCATATATTTT.

The V and J genes are TRBV28 and TRBJ2-1, with 7 bases fitting TRBD2. Per germline, CDR1 MDHEN and CDR2 SYDVKM. J gave up 6 bases and V 2 bases, and 10 bases lay outside the gene matches. This CDR3 region has 16 residues. CDR3 sequence reads: CASSLVGGGRFNEQFF. DNA for the CDR3: TGTGCCAGCAGTTTAGTTGGGGGGGGGAGGTTCAATGAGCAGTTCTTC.

This chain links TRBV27 with TRBJ2-7; 10 bases line up with TRBD1. Trimming at V came to 2 bases and at J to 4 bases, leaving 5 bases not matched to a gene. Germline V gene data show CDR1 as MNHEY and CDR2 as SMNVEV (reference sequence). The CDR3 covers 15 residues. The CDR3 DNA sequence: TGTGCCAGCAGTTTACCGGGGACAGGGGTTTACGAGCAGTACTTC. This gives the protein CASSLPGTGVYEQYF.

J is TRBJ1-2 and V is TRBV7-9, with TRBD1 matching over 7 bases. The CDR3 has 14 residues. Unmatched junction bases numbered 10, after V lost 4 bases and J lost 8 bases. CDR1 and CDR2 from the germline V gene are SEHNR and FQNEAQ (reference sequence). The CDR3 loop is CASSSGQQIEGYTF. The CDR3 bases are TGTGCCAGCAGCTCGGGACAGCAAATCGAGGGCTACACCTTC.

The CDR3: CASSLDGQTIVGYTF. CDR3 coding DNA: TGTGCCAGCAGCTTAGACGGACAGACAATTGTGGGCTACACCTTC. This chain uses TRBV7-8 with TRBJ1-2; weak D call: TRBD1 (6 bases). This CDR3 is built from 15 residues. V lost 1 base and J lost 8, with 17 bases in between. Germline-derived CDR1 and CDR2 are SGHVS and FQNEAQ.

V usage is TRBV28 and J usage is TRBJ1-1, with D possibly matching TRBD1 (5 bases). This CDR3 contains 13 residues. Looked up from germline, CDR1 is MDHEN and CDR2 is SYDVKM. V was pared by 6 bases and J by 1 base, with 9 bases between. The CDR3 sequence: CASSQGGNTEAFF. In DNA form, the CDR3 reads TGTGCCAGCAGCCAGGGCGGGAACACTGAAGCTTTCTTT.

The V call is TRBV28, the J call TRBJ1-5; D gene unclear. V lost 3 bases, J lost 0 bases, and 12 bases lay in between. The CDR3 runs 16 residues. CDR1 and CDR2 (germline): MDHEN, SYDVKM. This chain's CDR3 is CASSLGGISSNQPQHF. The DNA for the CDR3 is TGTGCCAGCAGTTTGGGAGGGATCAGTAGCAATCAGCCCCAGCATTTT. Looking up the rest from reference TRBV28 and TRBJ1-5 gives the full variable domain: DVKVTQSSRYLVKRTGEKVFLECVQDMDHENMFWYRQDPGLGLRLIYFSYDVKMKEKGDIPEGYSVSREKKERFSLILESASTNQTSMYLCASSLGGISSNQPQHFGDGTRLSIL.

The V call is TRBV7-9, the J call TRBJ2-1, with D maybe TRBD2 (5 bases). In germline, CDR1 is SEHNR, CDR2 FQNEAQ (reference sequence). The CDR3 is 12 amino acids. Between the trimmed V and J ends, which lost 5 bases and 6 bases, there was a span of 8 bases. In nucleotides, the CDR3 is TGTGCCAGCAGCCGAGAGGGCAATGAGCAGTTCTTC. Amino acids: CASSREGNEQFF.

The V gene is TRBV6-1, the J gene TRBJ1-2, with D unclear. The CDR3 is 15 residues long. The germline V and J ends were trimmed by 7 bases and 0 bases, with 15 bases remaining between them. Germline CDR1 and CDR2: MNHNS and SASEGT. The CDR3 loop reads CASIRGSLANYGYTF. In DNA form, the CDR3 reads TGTGCCAGCATTCGGGGATCCCTAGCTAACTATGGCTACACCTTC.

This chain links TRBV27 with TRBJ2-1; 10 bases match TRBD1. V lost 6 bases, J lost 0 bases, and 8 bases stayed unmatched. In germline, CDR1 is MNHEY, CDR2 SMNVEV (reference sequence). The CDR3 covers 17 residues. The CDR3, as DNA: TGTGCCAGCAGGGGACAGGGGCCCATCTTCTCCTACAATGAGCAGTTCTTC. Encoded protein: CASRGQGPIFSYNEQFF.